This paragraph reports one TCR beta chain. This entry comes from a study of blood T cell repertoires in COVID-19. Overall study context: Acute and convalescent COVID-19 samples came from the United States, Italy and Spain.

The CDR3 spans 15 residues. Germline V gene lookup returns CDR1 SGHVS and CDR2 FQNEAQ. The V gene lost 0 bases and the J gene lost 4 bases, with 9 bases spanning the gap. Generated by immunoSEQ multiplex PCR, the TCRdb table keeps only in-frame clones and is missing some. Among 95,000 to 120,000 clones, just under 90% were seen once, and the ten largest hold 4.6%. This TCR was sampled from a woman aged 45 to 65 with acute or convalescent COVID-19. The J gene is TRBJ1-4, the V gene TRBV7-8; maybe TRBD1 (5 bases). The sample comprised peripheral blood. The CDR3 DNA follows: TGTGCCAGCAGCTTAGCTACAGGAATTAATGAAAAACTGTTTTTT. This sequence encodes CASSLATGINEKLFF.